What follows are 22 T cell receptor beta chains derived from one specimen sequenced in a study of T cells after posttransplantation cyclophosphamide. Generated by immunoSEQ multiplex PCR, the TCRdb table keeps only in-frame clones and is missing some. The table shows around 66,000 clones, with 90% to 95% occurring only once. Sequenced input: PBMCs. The origin of the receptors is a woman aged 25-40 years in good health and a related stem cell transplant donor.

The V call is TRBV18, the J call TRBJ1-6, with TRBD1 matching over 8 bases. The CDR3 length is 15 residues. The trim removed 3 bases at V and 6 bases at J, leaving 4 bases unmatched. CDR1 KGHSH and CDR2 LQKENI come from the germline V gene. The CDR3 region has the DNA TGTGCCAGCTCACCCCGACAGGGGAGTAATTCACCCCTCCACTTT. It yields the protein CASSPRQGSNSPLHF.

V and J are TRBV5-1 and TRBJ1-6, with D tentatively TRBD1 (5 bases). The CDR3 totals 13 residues. Germline CDR1 is SGHRS and CDR2 is YFSETQ. With 0 bases removed from V and 14 bases from J, the gap between germline ends came to 12 bases. The CDR3 DNA follows: TGCGCCAGCAGCTTGGGTGACAGTTCCTCCCTCCACTTT. Amino acids: CASSLGDSSSLHF.

The chain uses TRBV27 and TRBJ2-1; 11 bases are shared with TRBD2. The V segment lost 3 bases and the J segment 4 bases; nucleotides outside the gene matches: 2. CDR1 and CDR2 (germline): MNHEY, SMNVEV (reference sequence). This CDR3 comprises 15 residues. CDR3 DNA: TGTGCCAGCAGTTTCGGGACTAGCGGATACAATGAGCAGTTCTTC. This translates into CASSFGTSGYNEQFF.

The chain links TRBV7-3 to TRBJ2-6; the D gene is possibly TRBD2 (6 bases). The V gene's germline CDR1 is SGHTA and CDR2 FQGTGA. The CDR3 has 16 residues. The V end lost 2 bases, the J end lost 2 bases, and 10 bases lay between the germline ends. The CDR3 here is CASSLGRTTGANVLTF. The CDR3 nucleotides are TGTGCCAGCAGCTTAGGGCGGACTACTGGGGCCAACGTCCTGACTTTC.

The chain uses TRBV19 and TRBJ2-7; D may match TRBD1 or TRBD2 (5 bases each). V dropped 5 bases and J dropped 4 bases, with 18 bases sitting between them. Germline V gene sequence: CDR1 LNHDA, CDR2 SQIVND (reference sequence). The CDR3 is 15 amino acids. CDR3 residues: CASSPTRTGPYEQYF. The CDR3 DNA follows: TGTGCCAGTAGTCCGACCAGGACGGGACCGTACGAGCAGTACTTC.

V and J are TRBV5-1 and TRBJ1-5; D is uncertain. The CDR3 is made up of 11 amino acids. Germline V lookup: CDR1 SGHRS, CDR2 YFSETQ. Trimming stripped 4 bases from V and 11 bases from J, with 10 bases between. CDR3 in DNA: TGCGCCAGCAGCCAACCGGAGTCCCAGCATTTT. Translated, it gives CASSQPESQHF. The whole variable domain, filled in from reference TRBV5-1 and TRBJ1-5, reads KAGVTQTPRYLIKTRGQQVTLSCSPISGHRSVSWYQQTPGQGLQFLFEYFSETQRNKGNFPGRFSGRQFSNSRSEMNVSTLELGDSALYLCASSQPESQHFGDGTRLSIL.

The chain is built from TRBV11-2 and TRBJ2-3, with no clear D. Germline CDR1 SGHAT, CDR2 FQNNGV. The CDR3 totals 13 residues. The ends were cut back, 5 bases at V and 5 bases at J, with 11 bases in the middle. CDR3 nucleotides: TGTGCCAGCAGCATCACGTCGGTAGATACGCAGTATTTT. It translates to CASSITSVDTQYF.

The chain recombines TRBV7-9 with TRBJ1-1, with 8 nucleotides matching TRBD1. The germline CDR1 and CDR2 sequences are SEHNR and FQNEAQ (reference sequence). V shed 11 bases, J shed 1 base, and the junction held 3 bases outside the gene matches. The CDR3 is made up of 12 amino acids. This CDR3 is CAPGGANTEAFF. DNA for the CDR3: TGTGCCCCAGGGGGCGCGAACACTGAAGCTTTCTTT.

This clone is a singleton in its sample. This chain joins TRBV2 and TRBJ1-2; D is possibly TRBD1 (6 bases). V was trimmed by 4 bases and J by 4 bases, leaving 7 bases between them. This CDR3 has 12 residues. Germline values: CDR1 SNHLY, CDR2 FYNNEI. CDR3 sequence (DNA): TGTGCCAGCAGTGTGACAGGCTATGGCTACACCTTC. Amino acids: CASSVTGYGYTF.

The chain is built from TRBV19 and TRBJ1-6; no reliable D call. The V gene's germline CDR1 is LNHDA and CDR2 SQIVND (reference sequence). The CDR3 loop spans 13 amino acids. Trimming left V 3 bases short and J 9 bases short, with 9 bases between. This chain's CDR3 is CASSIGGRSPLHF. In DNA, the CDR3 is TGTGCCAGTAGTATCGGAGGGCGTTCACCCCTCCACTTT.

The chain couples TRBV6-4 to TRBJ2-3; 10 bases align to TRBD1. The CDR3 is 15 amino acids. J was trimmed by 0 bases and V by 3 bases; bases with no gene match: 0. The germline gives CDR1 MRHNA, CDR2 SNTAGT. CDR3 amino acids: CASSETGGSTDTQYF. CDR3 bases: TGTGCCAGCAGTGAGACAGGGGGCAGCACAGATACGCAGTATTTT.

This clone was counted a single time. This chain joins TRBV5-1 and TRBJ1-2; D unresolved. With 0 bases removed from V and 4 bases from J, the gap between germline ends came to 7 bases. CDR3 length equals 13 residues. Looked up from germline, CDR1 is SGHRS and CDR2 is YFSETQ. CDR3 nucleotide sequence: TGCGCCAGCAGCTTGGGAGGGTCCTATGGCTACACCTTC. Its translation is CASSLGGSYGYTF.

The gene calls are TRBV6-5 and TRBJ2-6; 10 nucleotides line up with TRBD1. The CDR3 has 16 residues. Looked up from germline, CDR1 is MNHEY and CDR2 is SVGAGI. V was pared by 2 bases and J by 2 bases, with 0 bases of the junction left unmatched. CDR3 sequence: CASSYGTGAGANVLTF. The CDR3 DNA follows: TGTGCCAGCAGTTACGGGACAGGGGCTGGGGCCAACGTCCTGACTTTC.

The rearrangement uses TRBV11-2 and TRBJ1-2; tentatively, D is TRBD1 (5 bases). CDR1 SGHAT and CDR2 FQNNGV come from the germline V gene. This CDR3 has 13 residues. V was trimmed by 1 base and J by 4 bases, leaving 7 bases between them. The CDR3, as DNA: TGTGCCAGCAGCTTAGTCGGGGGCTATGGCTACACCTTC. This sequence encodes CASSLVGGYGYTF.

The V call is TRBV10-2, the J call TRBJ1-2; the D is unclear. Germline V CDR1 and CDR2: WSHSY, SAAADI. Trimming shortened V by 6 bases and J by 2 bases, and 16 bases separated the two germline ends. The CDR3 covers 15 residues. CDR3 region: CASREFRQLNYGYTF. CDR3 coding DNA: TGCGCCAGCAGAGAATTCAGGCAATTAAACTATGGCTACACCTTC.

The sample holds one count of this clone. CDR3: CASSLSAHSSYNEQFF. The CDR3 DNA is TGCGCCAGCAGCTTGAGCGCGCATAGCTCCTACAATGAGCAGTTCTTC. The rearrangement joins TRBV5-1 to TRBJ2-1; D call uncertain. CDR1 is SGHRS and CDR2 is YFSETQ in the germline V gene. There are 16 residues in the CDR3. Trimming took 1 base from V and 0 from J, leaving 11 bases between them.

The chain uses TRBV4-3 and TRBJ1-3; no clear D. Trimming took 0 bases from V and 0 from J, leaving 6 bases between them. The germline V gene has CDR1 LGHNA and CDR2 YSLEER. CDR3 length: 15 amino acids. This chain's CDR3 is CASSQDPHSGNTIYF. CDR3 nucleotides: TGCGCCAGCAGCCAAGATCCCCACTCTGGAAACACCATATATTTT.

V usage is TRBV6-6 and J usage is TRBJ1-4, with a possible D match to TRBD1 (5 bases). Germline CDR1 reads MNHNY; CDR2 reads SVGAGI (reference sequence). Trimming left V 5 bases short and J 5 bases short, with 9 bases between. The CDR3 has 13 residues. The CDR3 spells CASSNYRNEKLFF. CDR3 nucleotide sequence: TGTGCCAGCAGTAACTACAGGAATGAAAAACTGTTTTTT.

This CDR3 is CASSQSTRSSYNEQFF. Here the CDR3 DNA reads TGCGCCAGCAGCCAGTCGACACGTAGCTCCTACAATGAGCAGTTCTTC. The chain employs TRBV4-3 and TRBJ2-1; D is uncertain. This CDR3 has 16 residues. Germline CDR1 is LGHNA and CDR2 is YSLEER. V shed 3 bases and J shed 0 bases, with 12 bases lying between them.

V usage is TRBV2 and J usage is TRBJ2-2; TRBD1 or TRBD2 may be the D gene (6 bases each). V was clipped by 4 bases and J by 7 bases, with 13 bases between them. This CDR3 contains 14 residues. Germline lookup yields CDR1 SNHLY and CDR2 FYNNEI. CDR3 bases: TGTGCCAGCAGTGCGATACAGGGAGGCGGGGAGCTGTTTTTT. Translated, it gives CASSAIQGGGELFF.

This chain connects TRBV6-5 to TRBJ2-5; D may be TRBD1 or TRBD2 (5 bases each). The CDR3 sequence is 12 residues long. V lost 10 bases and J 5 bases, leaving 14 bases between the germline ends. Germline lookup yields CDR1 MNHEY and CDR2 SVGAGI. CDR3 in DNA: TGTGCCACCGGGACGGGCGGGGAGACCCAGTACTTC. Its translation is CATGTGGETQYF.

The V gene is TRBV15, the J gene TRBJ2-2; 7 positions agree with TRBD2. CDR1 is LNHNV, CDR2 YYDKDF, per germline (reference sequence). This CDR3 region has 17 residues. V lost 3 bases to trimming and J lost 3 bases; unmatched junction nucleotides: 10. The CDR3 is CATSSHREALDTGELFF. In nucleotides, the CDR3 is TGTGCCACCAGCAGTCACCGGGAGGCCCTGGACACCGGGGAGCTGTTTTTT.